A single sample gave rise to the 26 T cell receptor beta chains below, sequenced in a study of T cells in Graves' hyperthyroidism and ophthalmopathy (dated 2019 in TCRdb). Receptors were amplified or captured by multiplex PCR. Sequenced on an Illumina HiSeq 2000. The TCR beta CDR3 regions were amplified from the RNA transcripts. For the first round of RT-PCR on the TCR CDR3, the HTBI primer set was used together with the Qiagen OneStep RT-PCR kit. The public reads were reanalyzed by TCRdb: fastp trimming at Q25, MiXCR alignment, in-frame beta chains only. Every CDR3 protein is listed once, alongside the most common genes and DNA of its rows. This sample holds approximately 400,000 distinct CDR3 sequences; 15% to 19% were observed only once. Of the sample, roughly 13% falls within the top ten clones. Sequencing input: blood. The receptors were sampled from a woman younger than 35 with Graves' hyperthyroidism.

This clonotype was counted only a few times. The chain couples TRBV13 to TRBJ1-1, with TRBD1 as a possible D gene (5 bases). This CDR3 spans 13 amino acids. Germline CDR1 is PRHDT and CDR2 is FYEKMQ (reference sequence). Trimming removed 4 bases at V and 6 bases at J, with 12 bases between. CDR3 sequence reads: CASSSTGLAEAFF. In DNA, the CDR3 is TGTGCCAGCAGCTCCACAGGTCTGGCTGAAGCTTTCTTT.

Only a few counts were recorded for this clonotype. The rearrangement links TRBV7-9 to TRBJ2-1; D ambiguous. V gave up 8 bases and J gave up 6 bases, with 5 bases separating them. Germline CDR1 reads SEHNR; CDR2 reads FQNEAQ (reference sequence). This CDR3 spans 10 amino acids. CDR3 nucleotide sequence: TGTGCCAGCGAAAGCAATGAGCAGTTCTTC. Amino acids: CASESNEQFF.

The V call is TRBV12-3 or TRBV12-4, the J call TRBJ1-4; D possibly corresponds to TRBD1 (5 bases). CDR3 length: 21 amino acids. V was clipped by 6 bases and J by 2 bases, with 31 bases between them. The DNA of the CDR3 is TGTGCCAGCAGCCCCTGGGGGACTGCCGCGGGTGACTGGATCACTAATGAAAAACTGTTTTTT. It translates to CASSPWGTAAGDWITNEKLFF.

Regarding this clonotype: A much larger clone differs from this one at a single base, so this may be a read error. The chain is built from TRBV6-2 or TRBV6-3 and TRBJ1-6, with a tentative D call TRBD1 (6 bases). V was shortened by 6 bases and J by 8 bases, with 8 bases between the two germline ends. CDR1 is MNHEY, CDR2 SVGEGT, per germline. CDR3 length: 12 amino acids. The CDR3 spells CASRYRDSPLHF. The DNA of the CDR3 is TGTGCCAGCAGGTACAGGGATTCACCCCTCCACTTT.

CDR3 region: CATSDPGAITSDTQYF. CDR3 nucleotides: TGTGCCACCAGTGATCCCGGGGCCATAACTTCAGATACGCAGTATTTT. V usage is TRBV24-1 and J usage is TRBJ2-3; D possibly matches TRBD1 or TRBD2 (5 bases each). V gave up 3 bases and J gave up 4 bases, with 16 bases separating them. Germline V gene data show CDR1 as KGHDR and CDR2 as SFDVKD. The CDR3 spans 16 residues.

The chain combines TRBV4-1 with TRBJ1-2; no reliable D call. Germline V gene data show CDR1 as MGHRA and CDR2 as YSYEKL. Trimming left V 0 bases short and J 4 bases short, with 12 bases between. The CDR3 spans 15 residues. CDR3 DNA sequence: TGCGCCAGCAGCCAAGACAGAAACATTCTCTATGGCTACACCTTC. It yields the protein CASSQDRNILYGYTF.

This sequence joins TRBV27 and TRBJ2-1, with 9 bases lining up with TRBD1. CDR1 and CDR2 (germline): MNHEY, SMNVEV (reference sequence). This CDR3 has 16 residues. Trimming at V came to 4 bases and at J to 6 bases, leaving 10 bases not matched to a gene. This CDR3 is CASSSWDRASSNEQFF. In DNA, the CDR3 is TGTGCCAGCAGTTCATGGGACAGGGCGTCTTCCAATGAGCAGTTCTTC.

This clonotype was recorded at least ten times. The chain is built from TRBV28 and TRBJ2-5; the D is unclear. The CDR3 runs 12 residues. CDR1 is MDHEN, CDR2 SYDVKM, per germline. V gave up 7 bases and J gave up 3 bases, with 9 bases separating them. The CDR3 DNA reads TGTGCCAGCACGTCTCTGAAAGAGACCCAGTACTTC. Protein product: CASTSLKETQYF.

This clonotype was detected only a few times. The rearrangement joins TRBV7-2 to TRBJ2-4, with 11 bases aligning to TRBD1. With V trimmed by 9 bases and J by 0 bases, 16 bases remained unmatched. This CDR3 contains 19 residues. The germline gives CDR1 SGHTA, CDR2 FQGNSA. This CDR3 reads CASSNPGTGGILAKNIQYF. The CDR3 region has the DNA TGTGCCAGTAGTAACCCCGGGACAGGGGGGATTCTAGCCAAAAACATTCAGTACTTC.

This clonotype has a count of ten or more. V usage is TRBV28 and J usage is TRBJ2-5; 8 bases are shared with TRBD2. With 2 bases clipped from V and 5 bases from J, the junction kept 7 bases outside the gene matches. The CDR3 is 15 residues long. Germline V lookup: CDR1 MDHEN, CDR2 SYDVKM. CDR3 in amino acids: CASSLSGSVTETQYF. In nucleotides, the CDR3 is TGTGCCAGCAGTTTAAGCGGGAGCGTGACGGAGACCCAGTACTTC.

This clonotype was seen at least ten times. J is TRBJ2-1 and V is TRBV5-1, with D perhaps assigned TRBD1 or TRBD2 (5 bases each). Deletions cut 5 bases from V and 3 bases from J, with 15 bases between. The V gene's germline CDR1 is SGHRS and CDR2 YFSETQ. This CDR3 comprises 15 residues. CDR3 coding DNA: TGCGCCAGCAGAACCGGGACCCTACTCTACAATGAGCAGTTCTTC. It is translated as CASRTGTLLYNEQFF.

This clonotype was seen repeatedly, ten times or more. This chain's CDR3 is CSGLAGSYNEQFF. CDR3 coding DNA: TGCAGTGGACTAGCGGGGTCCTACAATGAGCAGTTCTTC. The chain is built from TRBV20-1 and TRBJ2-1; TRBD2 matches 11 bases. Per germline, CDR1 DFQATT and CDR2 SNEGSKA (reference sequence). J was trimmed by 1 base and V by 7 bases; bases with no gene match: 0. The length of the CDR3 is 13 residues.

This clonotype was found many times. The genes are TRBV6-1 and TRBJ1-1; D not resolved. The CDR3 sequence is 14 residues long. Trimming took 6 bases from V and 2 from J, leaving 13 bases between them. Germline values: CDR1 MNHNS, CDR2 SASEGT. CDR3 in DNA: TGTGCCAGCAGCTCACACACCAGCAACACTGAAGCTTTCTTT. Translating it yields CASSSHTSNTEAFF.

The chain links TRBV27 to TRBJ1-4; D unclear. With 6 bases removed from V and 6 bases from J, the gap between germline ends came to 14 bases. The CDR3 has 14 residues. Germline CDR1 reads MNHEY; CDR2 reads SMNVEV (reference sequence). The CDR3 DNA follows: TGTGCCAGCAGCCGCCGGGGTTCGGATGAAAAACTGTTTTTT. This encodes CASSRRGSDEKLFF.

The chain carries TRBV3-1 and TRBJ2-7; 7 bases agree with TRBD1. CDR1 is LGHDT, CDR2 YNNKEL, per germline (reference sequence). The CDR3 length is 16 residues. The V segment lost 1 base and the J segment 5 bases; nucleotides outside the gene matches: 11. The CDR3 nucleotides read TGTGCCAGCAGCCAAGGGGGACAGCACTGGGTGGACGAGCAGTACTTC. Translated: CASSQGGQHWVDEQYF.

The chain employs TRBV5-1 and TRBJ1-4; D is unclear. The V gene lost 0 bases and the J gene lost 4 bases, with 7 bases spanning the gap. Germline CDR1 reads SGHRS; CDR2 reads YFSETQ. CDR3 length: 14 residues. CDR3 nucleotide sequence: TGCGCCAGCAGCTTGGGGAGCCGTAATGAAAAACTGTTTTTT. Protein sequence: CASSLGSRNEKLFF.

This clonotype has just a few counts. The rearrangement joins TRBV19 to TRBJ1-5, with a weak D call TRBD1 (6 bases). From germline, CDR1 is LNHDA and CDR2 SQIVND (reference sequence). This CDR3 is 13 amino acids long. Deletions cut 7 bases from V and 4 bases from J, with 11 bases between. DNA for the CDR3: TGTGCCAGTAACCCGACAGGTAATCAGCCCCAGCATTTT. The encoded protein is CASNPTGNQPQHF.

This clonotype was found many times. V usage is TRBV12-3 or TRBV12-4 and J usage is TRBJ2-5, with D hard to call. Trimming cost V 7 bases and J 5 bases, with 17 bases left between them. The CDR3 extends over 14 amino acids. CDR3 sequence (DNA): TGTGCCAGCACCCATCCCCCGCAGTGGGAGACCCAGTACTTC. Encoded protein: CASTHPPQWETQYF.

The sample holds many counts of this clonotype. This chain uses TRBV11-2 with TRBJ2-2; D gene ambiguous. Trimming removed 1 base at V and 0 bases at J, with 9 bases between. The CDR3 totals 16 residues. From germline, CDR1 is SGHAT and CDR2 FQNNGV. The CDR3 protein is CASSLGGRANTGELFF. The CDR3, as DNA: TGTGCCAGCAGCTTAGGAGGCAGAGCGAACACCGGGGAGCTGTTTTTT.

This clonotype was counted many times. The rearrangement uses TRBV2 and TRBJ2-1; D is unresolved. Germline loops: CDR1 SNHLY, CDR2 FYNNEI. The V and J ends lost 1 base and 7 bases respectively, with 11 bases between them. The CDR3 runs to 14 residues. This chain's CDR3 is CASSEVGYRNEQFF. CDR3 in DNA: TGTGCCAGCAGTGAAGTGGGGTATCGGAATGAGCAGTTCTTC.

This clonotype was seen more than once but under ten times. The gene calls are TRBV19 and TRBJ1-5, with D possibly being TRBD1 (5 bases). V was cut by 4 bases and J by 0 bases, with 13 bases left in between. Germline V gene data show CDR1 as LNHDA and CDR2 as SQIVND (reference sequence). This CDR3 is 16 amino acids long. Here the CDR3 reads CASSTYGTNSNQPQHF. CDR3 DNA: TGTGCCAGTAGTACGTACGGGACGAATAGCAATCAGCCCCAGCATTTT.

This clonotype was observed many times. The rearrangement links TRBV5-6 to TRBJ1-4, with D possibly TRBD1 on 6 matching bases. The CDR3 is made up of 15 amino acids. The germline V and J ends were trimmed by 1 base and 5 bases, with 12 bases remaining between them. The germline V gene has CDR1 SGHDT and CDR2 YYEEEE. CDR3 loop: CASSLRGSWNEKLFF. CDR3 nucleotide sequence: TGTGCCAGCAGCTTGAGGGGGAGTTGGAATGAAAAACTGTTTTTT.

This clonotype appeared many times. The chain combines TRBV20-1 with TRBJ2-3, with 9 bases fitting TRBD2. The V gene end was trimmed by 3 bases and the J gene end by 5 bases; junction bases not matched to a gene: 9. The CDR3 has 15 amino acids. Germline V lookup: CDR1 DFQATT, CDR2 SNEGSKA (reference sequence). The CDR3 sequence is CSASPLAGKGDTQYF. CDR3 DNA sequence: TGCAGTGCTAGTCCCCTAGCGGGAAAGGGAGATACGCAGTATTTT.

This clonotype was seen ten or more times. This rearrangement joins TRBV11-2 to TRBJ2-7; D possibly matches TRBD1 or TRBD2 (5 bases each). The CDR3 runs to 15 residues. V dropped 5 bases and J dropped 2 bases, with 16 bases sitting between them. Germline loops: CDR1 SGHAT, CDR2 FQNNGV. The CDR3 nucleotides are TGTGCCAGCAGCCCGGCGACGGGGCCAACCTACGAGCAGTACTTC. It yields the protein CASSPATGPTYEQYF.

The chain couples TRBV6-1 to TRBJ1-4; the D is unclear. The CDR3 loop spans 14 amino acids. The germline V gene encodes CDR1 MNHNS and CDR2 SASEGT. The ends were cut back, 3 bases at V and 1 base at J, with 6 bases in the middle. The CDR3 bases are TGTGCCAGCAGTGATTTTGAAACTAATGAAAAACTGTTTTTT. Protein sequence: CASSDFETNEKLFF.

This clonotype was counted many times. The rearrangement uses TRBV12-3 or TRBV12-4 and TRBJ2-1; TRBD1 agrees at 8 bases. The ends lost 3 bases at V and 6 bases at J; junction bases unmatched: 10. The CDR3 runs to 16 residues. Here the CDR3 DNA reads TGTGCCAGCAGTTTCTCCCTCGGACAGGGTAGCAATGAGCAGTTCTTC. Encoded protein: CASSFSLGQGSNEQFF.